This note documents a single TCR beta chain sequence. Its antigen remains undetermined. The sample holds no much larger clone one base away, and base qualities are not on file. Other DNA sequences in this specimen translate into the identical CDR3. These data originate in a study of cytomegalovirus exposure and HLA in healthy donors (dated by TCRdb to 2016 to 2017). Looking at the study overall: An earlier analysis of several hundred of the donors reported more than 250 Gb of sequence data and some 120 million unique TCR beta sequences from about 200 million T cells. An early release covering roughly 640 HLA-typed donors comprised about 320 gigabases of sequencing data and around 86 million unique TCR sequences. Of the 350 to 400 genotyped donors, about 80% fell in the genetic ancestry cluster associated with self-reported Caucasian donors. The study was designed to test whether signatures of past pathogen exposure could be identified by cataloging public T cell receptors. Using immunosequencing, the study profiled T cell repertoires from 666 subjects and related those repertoires to cytomegalovirus serostatus. In addition to the first cohort of approximately 670 subjects, a separate validation cohort of 120 different subjects was used. To predict cytomegalovirus infection status, the study combined high-throughput TCR immunosequencing, statistical association of individual TCRs with disease status, and machine learning. In a later analysis, previously published TCR beta repertoires from about 670 donors were re-analyzed and high-resolution HLA genotyping was added so that TCR occurrence patterns could be studied. Rather than drawing on any new phenotypic data, the later analysis identified candidate immune exposures from TCR beta sequences and the way those sequences occurred across donors. An earlier analysis of 587 of the donors applied high-throughput TCR beta sequencing to assess whether each TCR beta V gene segment acted as functional or pseudogenic. Alongside the repertoire data, information on donor age, sex, ethnicity and CMV serostatus was compiled. A later genetic analysis used genome-wide SNP genotypes for about 65% of the roughly 670 donors, treating that subset as a discovery cohort. All discovery cohort repertoires had been generated on a single sequencing platform. Class I and class II HLA loci were covered by the typing at four-digit resolution. The number of donors typed differed by locus, with roughly 620-630 for A, B, C, DRB1 and DQB1, around 520 for DQA1, nearly 610 for DPA1, and some 440 for DPB1. Four to six DR-DQ haplotypes were handled as single units for association and clustering, since linkage in the cohort was strong. Across some 400 genotyped donors of the cohort, an average of about 220,000 unique TCR beta nucleotide sequences per donor were sequenced, and roughly 20% of those sequences were non-productive. What the work shows at the level of the full study, not this receptor alone: Some IMGT-functional V segments, including TRBV6-2 and TRBV6-3, could not be told apart with the 87-base-pair reads, so those segments were excluded. Correlated functional status among segregating V segments might be attributable to linkage disequilibrium, but an unknown experimental factor could not be ruled out. In an earlier analysis of some 640 of the donors, most TCR beta V segments were observed in productive rearrangements about 90% or about 30% of the time, broadly matching IMGT annotations. In a later genetic analysis, a missense DCLRE1C variant was associated with V-gene and J-gene trimming of TCR beta chains, and the association was replicated in an independent cohort. Specific HLA alleles were associated with roughly 17,000 TCR beta sequences at a false discovery rate of 0.05 in a later analysis. Across donors, most TCR sequences were observed very rarely, whereas some public TCRs were present in many individuals. According to a later analysis, parvovirus B19, influenza, CMV and Epstein-Barr virus appeared linked to several top co-occurrence clusters. The sequencing pipeline was judged likely to have produced a cluster of highly shared sequence variants as a technical artifact. In the study, approximately 150 TCR beta chains were listed as associated with cytomegalovirus. Roughly uniform sequencing depth across donors was assumed in presence/absence analyses, although this assumption may not hold. For the cohort, immune exposure information was limited to CMV serostatus. In a later analysis, the rate of TCR association differed among HLA loci, with DRB1 alleles having the most associated TCRs and HLA-C alleles having the fewest. In vitro tests confirmed that a few of the cytomegalovirus-associated TCR beta chains recognize cytomegalovirus antigens. Most CMV-associated TCR beta chains appeared to be HLA-restricted in a later analysis, and the HLA associations seemed to be driven largely by CMV exposure. The earlier analysis of nearly 600 of the donors excluded some 15 rarely observed V segments, including chromosome 9 orphons, because counts were too low. A further reported finding was that TCR beta sequences accurately predicted the HLA-A and HLA-B alleles for most subjects in the first cohort. It was suggested by the authors that the approach could potentially be generalized to other disease states and immunological phenotypes. In both the original and validation cohorts, the classifier was reported to diagnose cytomegalovirus status with high specificity and sensitivity. According to a later genetic analysis, donors in an Asian-associated ancestry cluster had fewer N-insertions in productive TCRs than the roughly 700-donor mean. A later analysis found that HLA-associated TCR beta chains were more clonally expanded and had lower generation probabilities than equally common non-associated chains. Only TCR beta chains were sequenced in this cohort, and the absence of alpha or paired-chain data limited detectable features. Assigning TCR associations to individual alleles was difficult when HLA alleles, especially DR and DQ, strongly co-occurred. Because HLA typing was unavailable for some donors at each locus, only the typed subset was used in association tests.

From its cysteine to its phenylalanine, the CDR3 spans 12 amino acids. CDR3 DNA is the only sequence kept; it has 36 bases, read in frame from the first base. The germline V and J ends show losses of 3 bases and 4 bases respectively, and no gene match explains 2 bases of the junction. From the germline V gene, CDR1 is SQVTM and CDR2 is ANQGSEA. Preparation of the library involved the immunoSEQ multiplex PCR assay. A mixture of 60 forward primers for TCR Vbeta segments and 13 reverse primers for TCR Jbeta segments was used in the multiplex PCR. A multiplex PCR assay on genomic DNA amplified the CDR3 region of rearranged TCR beta genes. The amplified TCR beta libraries were sequenced on the Illumina HiSeq System as 87-base-pair reads. Per the source publication's procedure: A later analysis counted approximately 74 million unique TCR beta chains across the 666 repertoires, and some 11 million of these chains were shared by at least two donors. Raw reads were error-corrected and collapsed into unique sequences with a nearest-neighbor algorithm that merged closely related sequences to remove PCR and sequencing errors. Alignment of CDR3 sequences to IMGT reference sequences was used to assign V, D and J gene segments. Each retained sequence needed at least a six-nucleotide match to both a V gene segment and a J gene segment. Rearrangements were called productive when the CDR3 lacked stop codons and stayed in frame with V and J; all others were non-productive. CDR3 was defined by IMGT convention, running from the second conserved V-encoded cysteine to the conserved J-encoded phenylalanine. Sequences without an unambiguous match to a single V gene segment were excluded from the earlier analysis of 450 to 750 of the donors. An earlier analysis of about 600 of the donors called V segments functional above 56.7% productive rearrangements and segregating when the between-donor standard deviation exceeded 5%. A statistical classification framework was built to diagnose cytomegalovirus status from the catalog of TCR beta chain sequences. A later analysis assigned V and J genes by comparing TCR nucleotide sequences with IMGT/GENE-DB human TR gene sequences. The TCRdist pipeline was used in a later analysis to assign CDR3 sequences and most-parsimonious VDJ recombination scenarios. In a later analysis, each TCR beta chain was defined by its CDR3 amino acid sequence together with its V-gene family, and reads lacking a unique V-gene family were excluded. As a way to deal with suspected cross-contamination and a sequencing artifact, a later analysis dropped more than 500 nucleotide sequences that were highly shared and had low generation probability. In a later analysis, a clonal expansion index was calculated for each public chain from normalized within-repertoire ranks of inferred template counts. In a later analysis, generation probabilities were computed using a VDJ recombination model fitted to out-of-frame rearrangements, and the results were checked against IGoR. A later analysis scored TCR-TCR, TCR-HLA and TCR-CMV co-occurrence with hypergeometric tests, applying a repertoire-size bias correction to TCR pairs. In a later analysis, false discovery rates were estimated by permuting HLA or CMV assignments 20 times. A later analysis grouped co-occurring TCRs with DBSCAN, adding TCRdist sequence similarity when clustering within HLA-allele-positive subsets. Co-occurrence clustering excluded repertoires with fewer than 30,000 or more than 120,000 public chains, plus five with anomalous nucleotide sharing. TCRdb obtained this table from immuneACCESS and retained in-frame rearrangements with V and J assigned. These tables miss some clones; where compared with another copy, unresolved V genes account for less than half of the shortfall, and the remainder is unexplained. That table is the source of V, J and clone size, and D and trimming were worked out from the DNA. Counted in this sample were some 120,000 clones; approximately 80% of them appeared once. The ten largest clones represent just under 3% of the sample.

The cohort consisted of 650 to 700 healthy bone marrow donors. All cohort members were sampled while nominally healthy, although unrecorded immune exposures were likely present. The donor was CMV seropositive and was included in the group of 250 to 300 seropositive cohort members. A peripheral blood sample was provided by each donor, and peripheral blood mononuclear cells were used for TCR beta sequencing. The Qiagen DNeasy Blood Extraction Kit was used to extract genomic DNA from the blood cell samples. The chain is assembled from TRBV29-1 and TRBJ1-2; the central 7 bases match TRBD1. Sequencing was done on a sample of PBMCs. This sequence was found in a woman under 30 in good health and CMV-seropositive. The DNA sequence is TGCAGCGTTGATCAGGGGGGCTATGGCTACACCTTC. The resulting protein is CSVDQGGYGYTF.